The 23 T cell receptor beta chains presented below share a single source sample, sequenced in a study of CD8 T cells in Susac syndrome. The authors reverse transcribed roughly 0.5 to 1 ug RNA with random hexamers. TCRdb re-called the immunoSEQ multiplex PCR reads through MiXCR, storing one row per CDR3 protein. The sample has approximately 54,000 distinct CDR3 sequences; roughly 94% are singletons. The sample consisted of CD8+ T cells from PBMCs. The source is a human donor with Susac syndrome.

The CDR3 nucleotides are TGTGCCTGGAGGCGGACAGTCACAAACACTGAAGCTTTCTTT. Protein: CAWRRTVTNTEAFF. This chain connects TRBV30 to TRBJ1-1; maybe TRBD1 (6 bases). This CDR3 has 14 amino acids. Germline lookup yields CDR1 GTSNPN and CDR2 SVGIG (reference sequence). Trimming stripped 3 bases from V and 2 bases from J, with 13 bases between. The complete variable domain, with remaining parts taken from reference TRBV30 and TRBJ1-1, reads SQTIHQWPATLVQPVGSPLSLECTVEGTSNPNLYWYRQAAGRGLQLLFYSVGIGQISSEVPQNLSASRPQDRQFILSSKKLLLSDSGFYLCAWRRTVTNTEAFFGQGTRLTVV.

The CDR3 loop is CATTTGGNFNQPQHF. In DNA form, the CDR3 reads TGTGCCACCACTACAGGGGGCAATTTCAATCAGCCCCAGCATTTT. V and J are TRBV15 and TRBJ1-5, with TRBD1 identical over 9 bases. The CDR3 is 15 residues long. The trim removed 7 bases at V and 3 bases at J, leaving 7 bases unmatched. CDR1 is LNHNV and CDR2 is YYDKDF in the germline V gene (reference sequence).

This chain links TRBV3-1 with TRBJ2-5; possible D gene TRBD2, 7 bases. Germline CDR1 LGHDT, CDR2 YNNKEL (reference sequence). CDR3 length: 17 residues. V was cut by 1 base and J by 0 bases, with 15 bases left in between. CDR3 in DNA: TGTGCCAGCAGCCAAGCCGGGGGGCTACCGTACCAAGAGACCCAGTACTTC. Residues: CASSQAGGLPYQETQYF.

The genes are TRBV30 and TRBJ1-2; possibly TRBD1 for D (5 bases). This CDR3 spans 13 amino acids. Trimming left V 8 bases short and J 4 bases short, with 17 bases between. CDR1 is GTSNPN, CDR2 SVGIG, per germline (reference sequence). The CDR3 nucleotides read TGTGCCCGATATTCCGGGGACCTCTATGGCTACACCTTC. It is translated as CARYSGDLYGYTF.

J is TRBJ2-7 and V is TRBV27; a weak D match, TRBD1 (6 bases). The CDR3 contains 17 residues. Trimming cost V 0 bases and J 6 bases, with 21 bases left between them. The germline V gene has CDR1 MNHEY and CDR2 SMNVEV (reference sequence). For the CDR3, the DNA is TGTGCCAGCAGTTTATCTGGGGGCGCCTGGGGAGTCGGCGAGCAGTACTTC. It is translated as CASSLSGGAWGVGEQYF.

The chain recombines TRBV29-1 with TRBJ2-7; D assignment may be TRBD1 or TRBD2 (7 bases each). Trimming cost V 4 bases and J 5 bases, with 18 bases left between them. The CDR3 has 14 amino acids. The germline V gene has CDR1 SQVTM and CDR2 ANQGSEA. CDR3 in DNA: TGCAGCGTTGTATTCAGCAGGGGGGGGAACGAGCAGTACTTC. This translates into CSVVFSRGGNEQYF.

The chain links TRBV7-9 to TRBJ2-7; possible D gene TRBD2, 6 bases. The CDR3 spans 13 residues. Deletions cut 1 base from V and 2 bases from J, with 6 bases between. Germline loops: CDR1 SEHNR, CDR2 FQNEAQ (reference sequence). DNA for the CDR3: TGTGCCAGCAGCTTAGGGACTACCTACGAGCAGTACTTC. Translated, it gives CASSLGTTYEQYF.

This clonotype was picked up a small number of times. The rearrangement links TRBV4-1 to TRBJ2-7; a possible D gene is TRBD1 (5 bases). The V end was cut by 0 bases, the J end by 6 bases, with 12 bases between. Per germline, CDR1 MGHRA and CDR2 YSYEKL. The CDR3 spans 14 residues. The CDR3 DNA reads TGCGCCAGCAGCCAAGATTCGGGCAGGGCCGAGCAGTACTTC. Translating gives CASSQDSGRAEQYF.

With respect to this clonotype: In this CDR3 the conserved last residue, phenylalanine or tryptophan, is missing, so a read error is likely. The chain joins TRBV13 to TRBJ2-5; weak D call: TRBD1 (6 bases). CDR1 is PRHDT and CDR2 is FYEKMQ in the germline V gene (reference sequence). CDR3 length: 13 amino acids. Trimming cost V 7 bases and J 5 bases, with 14 bases left between them. The CDR3, as DNA: TGTGCCAGCAACAACAGGGTTGGGGAGACCCAGTACGTC. Encoded protein: CASNNRVGETQYV.

This chain connects TRBV9 to TRBJ2-7; D possibly corresponds to TRBD1 (6 bases). V lost 3 bases to trimming and J lost 0 bases, with 13 bases between them. Germline-derived CDR1 and CDR2 are SGDLS and YYNGEE. The CDR3 is made up of 15 amino acids. The DNA for the CDR3 is TGTGCCAGCAGCGGCACGGGACACAGCTCCTACGAGCAGTACTTC. It encodes CASSGTGHSSYEQYF.

This chain links TRBV24-1 with TRBJ1-2; the match to TRBD1 covers 7 bases. The CDR3 loop spans 15 amino acids. Germline loops: CDR1 KGHDR, CDR2 SFDVKD. The ends lost 4 bases at V and 4 bases at J; junction bases unmatched: 8. The CDR3 loop reads CATSDSGTDIYGYTF. The CDR3 nucleotides read TGTGCCACCAGTGACAGCGGGACAGACATCTATGGCTACACCTTC.

This chain connects TRBV13 to TRBJ1-1; 8 bases agree with TRBD1. CDR1 is PRHDT and CDR2 is FYEKMQ in the germline V gene (reference sequence). The CDR3 runs to 12 residues. After removal of 4 bases from V and 8 bases from J, the junction contained 3 bases not matched to a gene. The CDR3 region has the DNA TGTGCCAGCAGCTCAGGGGGCGGGGAAGCTTTCTTT. This translates into CASSSGGGEAFF.

The chain combines TRBV20-1 with TRBJ2-6; D is uncertain. V lost 0 bases, J lost 0 bases, and 6 bases lay in between. This CDR3 comprises 15 residues. Germline V CDR1 and CDR2: DFQATT, SNEGSKA (reference sequence). The chain's CDR3 is CSARDNLSGANVLTF. CDR3 DNA sequence: TGCAGTGCTAGAGATAATCTCTCTGGGGCCAACGTCCTGACTTTC.

This sequence joins TRBV12-3 or TRBV12-4 and TRBJ2-3; 10 positions match TRBD2. This CDR3 has 15 amino acids. V was pared by 2 bases and J by 4 bases, with 3 bases of the junction left unmatched. The CDR3 here is CASSLSGGVADTQYF. The CDR3 DNA reads TGTGCCAGCAGTTTAAGCGGGGGGGTGGCAGATACGCAGTATTTT.

This clonotype was observed once. V usage is TRBV18 and J usage is TRBJ2-2; D possibly uses TRBD1 or TRBD2 (5 bases each). The CDR3 length is 17 residues. The V end lost 1 base, the J end lost 0 bases, and 12 bases lay between the germline ends. The germline V gene has CDR1 KGHSH and CDR2 LQKENI. CDR3 in amino acids: CASSPRPGPANTGELFF. For the CDR3, the DNA is TGTGCCAGCTCACCACGACCGGGACCCGCGAACACCGGGGAGCTGTTTTTT.

The chain uses TRBV6-5 and TRBJ1-2; TRBD1 agrees at 7 bases. The V gene end was trimmed by 4 bases and the J gene end by 3 bases; junction bases not matched to a gene: 11. Germline CDR1 MNHEY, CDR2 SVGAGI. The CDR3 spans 16 residues. The CDR3 sequence is CASSLVTGTAYYGYTF. DNA of the CDR3: TGTGCCAGCAGTTTGGTCACCGGGACAGCGTACTATGGCTACACCTTC.

The chain recombines TRBV5-4 with TRBJ2-3, with no clear D. This CDR3 spans 14 amino acids. The germline gives CDR1 SGHNT, CDR2 YYREEE (reference sequence). The V gene lost 0 bases and the J gene lost 2 bases, with 7 bases spanning the gap. In nucleotides, the CDR3 is TGTGCCAGCAGCTTGGACCCGAACACAGATACGCAGTATTTT. Protein product: CASSLDPNTDTQYF.

This clonotype was observed once. V usage is TRBV7-9 and J usage is TRBJ1-5; the D gene is possibly TRBD1 (6 bases). There are 17 residues in the CDR3. Germline V lookup: CDR1 SEHNR, CDR2 FQNEAQ (reference sequence). V dropped 1 base and J dropped 9 bases, with 22 bases sitting between them. The CDR3 sequence is CASSLGSPGEGYWPQHF. The CDR3 region has the DNA TGTGCCAGCAGCTTAGGGAGTCCAGGGGAAGGTTACTGGCCCCAGCATTTT.

The chain is built from TRBV2 and TRBJ2-5, with 8 bases identical to TRBD1. The CDR3 runs to 14 residues. From germline, CDR1 is SNHLY and CDR2 FYNNEI. J lost 3 bases, V lost 8 bases, and 8 bases had no gene match. The CDR3 sequence: CASGTGGSKETQYF. The CDR3 coding sequence is TGTGCCAGCGGCACAGGGGGTAGTAAAGAGACCCAGTACTTC.

The chain is built from TRBV7-9 and TRBJ1-6; D is uncertain. The CDR3 length is 15 residues. Trimming took 1 base from V and 7 from J, leaving 11 bases between them. Per germline, CDR1 SEHNR and CDR2 FQNEAQ (reference sequence). As DNA, the CDR3 is TGTGCCAGCAGCTTAGATTGGGGAACCAATTCACCCCTCCACTTT. Amino acids: CASSLDWGTNSPLHF.

With regard to this clonotype: The germline gene is not matched at one end of the junction; a read error may be the cause. This chain joins TRBV7-9 and TRBJ2-1; D unresolved. Per the germline V gene, CDR1 is SEHNR and CDR2 is FQNEAQ (reference sequence). CDR3 size: 10 residues. The CDR3 loop reads CASSLGPQVF. Written as DNA, the CDR3 is TGTGCCAGCAGCTTAGGGCCGCAAGTCTTC.

The J gene is TRBJ2-5, the V gene TRBV29-1; D is uncertain. The ends were cut back, 5 bases at V and 6 bases at J, with 7 bases in the middle. Per germline, CDR1 SQVTM and CDR2 ANQGSEA. The CDR3 runs to 10 residues. The CDR3 DNA reads as TGCAGCGTTAATGGGAAGACCCAGTACTTC. It yields the protein CSVNGKTQYF.

The chain has TRBV12-3 or TRBV12-4 and TRBJ2-3; unclear D gene. The CDR3 runs to 11 residues. V was shortened by 5 bases and J by 4 bases, with 4 bases between the two germline ends. CDR3 bases: TGTGCCAGCAGTACCCCAGATACGCAGTATTTT. Residues: CASSTPDTQYF.